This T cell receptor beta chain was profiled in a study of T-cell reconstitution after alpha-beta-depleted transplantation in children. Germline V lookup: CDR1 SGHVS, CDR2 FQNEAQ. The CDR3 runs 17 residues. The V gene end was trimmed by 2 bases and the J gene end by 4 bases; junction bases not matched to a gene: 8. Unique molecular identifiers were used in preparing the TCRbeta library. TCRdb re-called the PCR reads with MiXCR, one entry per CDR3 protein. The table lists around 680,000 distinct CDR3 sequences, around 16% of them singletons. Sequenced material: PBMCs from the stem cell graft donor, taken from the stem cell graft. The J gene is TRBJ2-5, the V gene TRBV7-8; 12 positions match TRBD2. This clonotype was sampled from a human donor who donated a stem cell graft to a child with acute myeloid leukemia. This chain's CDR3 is CASSLLAGGPVRETQYF. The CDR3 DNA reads TGTGCCAGCAGCTTACTAGCGGGGGGGCCTGTTCGAGAGACCCAGTACTTC.